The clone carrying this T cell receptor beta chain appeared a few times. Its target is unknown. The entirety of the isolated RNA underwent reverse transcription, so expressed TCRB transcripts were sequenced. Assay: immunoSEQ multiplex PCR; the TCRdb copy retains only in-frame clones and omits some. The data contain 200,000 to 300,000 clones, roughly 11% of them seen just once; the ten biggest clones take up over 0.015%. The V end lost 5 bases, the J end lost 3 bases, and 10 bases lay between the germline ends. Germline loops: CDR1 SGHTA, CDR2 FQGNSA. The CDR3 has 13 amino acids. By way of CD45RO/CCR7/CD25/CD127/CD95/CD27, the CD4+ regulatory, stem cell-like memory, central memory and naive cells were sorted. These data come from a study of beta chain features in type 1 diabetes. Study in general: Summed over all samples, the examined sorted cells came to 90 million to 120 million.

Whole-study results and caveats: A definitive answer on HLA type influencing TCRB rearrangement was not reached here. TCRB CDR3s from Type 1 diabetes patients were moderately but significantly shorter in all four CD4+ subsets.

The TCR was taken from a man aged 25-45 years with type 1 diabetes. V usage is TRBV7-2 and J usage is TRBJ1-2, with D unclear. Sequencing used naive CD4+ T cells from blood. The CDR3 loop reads CASSPREDYGYTF. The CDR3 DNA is TGTGCCAGCAGCCCGAGGGAGGACTATGGCTACACCTTC.